This passage covers 14 T cell receptor beta chains from one sample sequenced in a study of regulatory T cells in long-lasting Graves disease. Assembly of TCR beta libraries relied on iRepertoire HTBI primers together with Arm-PCR of CDR3 regions. In TCRdb, the multiplex PCR reads were re-called with MiXCR into one record per CDR3 protein. The table has 350,000 to 450,000 distinct CDR3 sequences, about a sixth seen once; the top ten hold about 27%. The time point here: newly diagnosed GD, antithyroid drugs for less than 3 months. Construction of the TCR library relied on RNA isolated from PBMCs. This sample was also put to use in a study of T cells in Graves' hyperthyroidism and ophthalmopathy.

Sequencing was performed on peripheral blood mononuclear cells (PBMCs), taken at new diagnosis, from a patient treated with antithyroid drugs. The receptor source for this set is a man between 35 and 55 years old with Graves disease.

This clonotype showed up many times. This rearrangement joins TRBV6-1 to TRBJ2-7, with a weak D call TRBD1 (5 bases). V was clipped by 5 bases and J by 2 bases, with 10 bases between them. The CDR3 covers 13 residues. The germline V gene encodes CDR1 MNHNS and CDR2 SASEGT. This CDR3 is CASSLTAAYEQYF. Here the CDR3 DNA reads TGTGCCAGCAGTCTGACAGCAGCCTACGAGCAGTACTTC.

Only a few counts were recorded for this clonotype. CDR3 sequence reads: CASSVAGQSDTQYF. The CDR3 nucleotides are TGTGCCAGCAGCGTAGCGGGACAGTCAGATACGCAGTATTTT. The chain has TRBV9 and TRBJ2-3; TRBD1 matches at 7 bases. From germline, CDR1 is SGDLS and CDR2 YYNGEE. V dropped 0 bases and J dropped 4; count of bases not matched to a gene: 2. The CDR3 length is 14 residues.

Many counts were recorded for this clonotype. The rearrangement joins TRBV18 to TRBJ2-3, with 7 bases lining up with TRBD2. The germline CDR1 and CDR2 sequences are KGHSH and LQKENI. CDR3 length equals 16 residues. J gave up 1 base and V 3 bases, and 7 bases lay outside the gene matches. CDR3 bases: TGTGCCAGCTCACCCGACTACAGCGGGGGCACAGATACGCAGTATTTT. This codes for CASSPDYSGGTDTQYF.

There are a few counts of this clonotype. The chain recombines TRBV5-5 with TRBJ1-2; D not certain. CDR3 length: 13 residues. Germline CDR1 SGHKS, CDR2 YYEKEE (reference sequence). Deletions cut 4 bases from V and 1 base from J, with 8 bases between. CDR3 in DNA: TGTGCCAGCAGCCCAGGCGGTAACTATGGCTACACCTTC. Translated, it gives CASSPGGNYGYTF.

This rearrangement joins TRBV3-1 to TRBJ2-5, with D maybe TRBD1 (7 bases). Trimming shortened V by 1 base and J by 2 bases, and 11 bases separated the two germline ends. The CDR3 totals 15 residues. Germline CDR1 LGHDT, CDR2 YNNKEL (reference sequence). The CDR3 DNA reads TGTGCCAGCAGCCAAGGCGGGACAGCACAAGAGACCCAGTACTTC. This sequence encodes CASSQGGTAQETQYF.

This clonotype was counted many times. The V gene is TRBV3-1, the J gene TRBJ2-1; maybe TRBD1 (5 bases). The CDR3 extends over 15 amino acids. Germline CDR1 and CDR2: LGHDT and YNNKEL (reference sequence). Trimming stripped 4 bases from V and 5 bases from J, with 15 bases between. In DNA, the CDR3 is TGTGCCAGCAGCCGAGAGGACACGATAAACAATGAGCAGTTCTTC. It encodes CASSREDTINNEQFF.

In its sample, this clonotype was seen many times. The J gene is TRBJ2-1, the V gene TRBV12-3 or TRBV12-4; 7 nucleotides align to TRBD2. V gave up 6 bases and J gave up 3 bases; unmatched junction bases: 5. The CDR3 has 14 residues. The chain's CDR3 is CASSWDYHYNEQFF. The CDR3 nucleotides read TGTGCCAGCAGCTGGGACTACCACTACAATGAGCAGTTCTTC.

This clonotype has more than one count but fewer than ten. At one of its ends the junction is not consistent with the germline gene, which may arise from a read error. The chain recombines TRBV12-5 with TRBJ2-1; a weak D match, TRBD2 (6 bases). Germline V gene data show CDR1 as LGHNT and CDR2 as FRNRAP. The CDR3 has 16 residues. The CDR3 nucleotides read TGTGCTAGTGGTATGGAGCCGGGGCGGGGATACATTGAGCAGTTCTTC. Protein sequence: CASGMEPGRGYIEQFF.

This clonotype was counted ten times or more. The chain joins TRBV5-1 to TRBJ2-2; D call uncertain. The CDR3 runs to 14 residues. V dropped 1 base and J dropped 4 bases, with 8 bases sitting between them. Germline V gene sequence: CDR1 SGHRS, CDR2 YFSETQ. The CDR3 sequence: CASSLWQITGELFF. The CDR3 region has the DNA TGCGCCAGCAGCTTGTGGCAGATCACCGGGGAGCTGTTTTTT.

This clonotype came up many times. V usage is TRBV20-1 and J usage is TRBJ2-7; TRBD2 agrees at 9 bases. The V gene's germline CDR1 is DFQATT and CDR2 SNEGSKA (reference sequence). V lost 0 bases to trimming and J lost 1 base; unmatched junction nucleotides: 4. This CDR3 has 15 amino acids. The CDR3 coding sequence is TGCAGTGCTAGAGAGCTAGCGGGGCATTCCTACGAGCAGTACTTC. It codes for CSARELAGHSYEQYF.

This clonotype has a count of ten or more. The V gene is TRBV27, the J gene TRBJ1-6; D ambiguous. Germline values: CDR1 MNHEY, CDR2 SMNVEV (reference sequence). V lost 6 bases, J lost 9 bases, and 15 bases lay in between. The CDR3 length is 14 residues. CDR3 bases: TGTGCCAGCAGCCTCGGGCAGATACCTTCACCCCTCCACTTT. Its translation: CASSLGQIPSPLHF.

This clonotype was detected ten times or more. This chain uses TRBV15 with TRBJ2-3; D perhaps matches TRBD1 (5 bases). CDR3 size: 15 residues. Germline-derived CDR1 and CDR2 are LNHNV and YYDKDF (reference sequence). V was clipped by 0 bases and J by 2 bases, with 9 bases between them. CDR3 amino acids: CATSRDQGATDTQYF. The CDR3 DNA sequence: TGTGCCACCAGCAGAGATCAAGGGGCCACAGATACGCAGTATTTT.

This clonotype was seen more than once but under ten times. The chain recombines TRBV6-2 or TRBV6-3 with TRBJ2-5, with D uncertain. This CDR3 has 13 residues. The V gene lost 5 bases and the J gene lost 0 bases, with 7 bases spanning the gap. The germline V gene has CDR1 MNHEY and CDR2 SVGEGT. The CDR3 DNA follows: TGTGCCAGCAGTGTCCAGTACCAAGAGACCCAGTACTTC. Its translation: CASSVQYQETQYF.

This clonotype was recorded a few times. The rearrangement links TRBV18 to TRBJ1-1; possibly TRBD1 for D (6 bases). Germline-derived CDR1 and CDR2 are KGHSH and LQKENI. The CDR3 is 14 amino acids. Deletions cut 2 bases from V and 5 bases from J, with 12 bases between. CDR3 DNA: TGTGCCAGCTCACCAGGCAGGGGCAGAACTGAAGCTTTCTTT. Protein product: CASSPGRGRTEAFF.